What follows are 15 T cell receptor beta chains derived from one specimen sequenced in a study of cytomegalovirus exposure and HLA in healthy donors. PCR was performed using 60 Vbeta and 13 Jbeta primers. Clones were sequenced by immunoSEQ multiplex PCR, and TCRdb holds only the in-frame ones, with some missing. This table holds over 75,000 clones, around 86% found once. Sequenced sample: PBMCs. The receptors stem from a man aged 30-40 years in good health and CMV-seropositive.

The chain employs TRBV5-4 and TRBJ1-2; TRBD1 matches at 9 bases. This CDR3 is 14 amino acids long. Germline V CDR1 and CDR2: SGHNT, YYREEE (reference sequence). The J segment lost 4 bases and the V segment lost 2 bases, leaving 3 bases of the junction unmatched. The CDR3 protein is CASSLTGGAYGYTF. CDR3 nucleotide sequence: TGTGCCAGCAGCTTAACAGGGGGCGCCTATGGCTACACCTTC.

This clone was detected once. V and J are TRBV11-2 and TRBJ2-1; TRBD2 agrees at 8 bases. Germline CDR1 SGHAT, CDR2 FQNNGV. This CDR3 region has 12 residues. The J segment lost 9 bases and the V segment lost 3 bases, leaving 1 base of the junction unmatched. The CDR3 reads CASSFLAGEQFF. The CDR3, as DNA: TGTGCCAGCAGCTTTCTAGCGGGTGAGCAGTTCTTC.

The J gene is TRBJ2-3, the V gene TRBV28; 13 nucleotides agree with TRBD2. The CDR3 totals 17 residues. With 5 bases clipped from V and 1 base from J, the junction kept 6 bases outside the gene matches. Germline CDR1 MDHEN, CDR2 SYDVKM. CDR3 sequence: CASSPDGLAGGTDTQYF. CDR3 nucleotide sequence: TGTGCCAGCAGTCCCGATGGACTAGCGGGAGGCACAGATACGCAGTATTTT.

The chain carries TRBV7-8 and TRBJ1-1; 10 bases are a match to TRBD1. This CDR3 has 16 amino acids. Per germline, CDR1 SGHVS and CDR2 FQNEAQ. V was pared by 4 bases and J by 6 bases, with 11 bases of the junction left unmatched. The CDR3 region has the DNA TGTGCCAGCAGCTCCCGCCGGGACAGGGGAACCCCTGAAGCTTTCTTT. Its translation: CASSSRRDRGTPEAFF.

The table lists this clone with a few counts. The junction departs from the called germline gene at one end, perhaps through a read error. V usage is TRBV7-9 and J usage is TRBJ1-1; TRBD1 aligns across 9 bases. The CDR3 length is 13 residues. The germline V gene encodes CDR1 SEHNR and CDR2 FQNEAQ (reference sequence). CDR3 in DNA: TGTGCCAGCGGGGACAGGGTGAACGCTGAAGCTTTCTTT. Protein sequence: CASGDRVNAEAFF.

This chain links TRBV6-1 with TRBJ2-3, with 10 bases aligning to TRBD1. V dropped 6 bases and J dropped 5; count of bases not matched to a gene: 2. This CDR3 is 13 amino acids long. Germline loops: CDR1 MNHNS, CDR2 SASEGT. CDR3 coding DNA: TGTGCCAGCAGAGGGACAGGGGAAGATACGCAGTATTTT. Protein sequence: CASRGTGEDTQYF.

This chain links TRBV29-1 with TRBJ2-7; no reliable D call. Germline values: CDR1 SQVTM, CDR2 ANQGSEA. V shed 4 bases and J shed 1 base, with 8 bases lying between them. The CDR3 extends over 12 amino acids. CDR3 residues: CSVGGGSYEQYF. CDR3 in DNA: TGCAGCGTTGGCGGCGGATCCTACGAGCAGTACTTC.

In nucleotides, the CDR3 is TGTGCCATCAGTGAGTCAACGGGGGTTCGGGAGACCCAGTACTTC. Its translation: CAISESTGVRETQYF. The genes are TRBV10-3 and TRBJ2-5; D might be TRBD2 (6 bases). Germline V gene lookup returns CDR1 ENHRY and CDR2 SYGVKD. Trimming took off 0 bases at V and 5 bases at J, with 13 bases between the two ends. This CDR3 has 15 residues.

This chain connects TRBV7-9 to TRBJ2-3; 9 nucleotides line up with TRBD1. This CDR3 has 18 amino acids. The germline V gene encodes CDR1 SEHNR and CDR2 FQNEAQ (reference sequence). The J segment lost 0 bases and the V segment lost 2 bases, leaving 9 bases of the junction unmatched. CDR3: CASSLLPDRGYSTDTQYF. The CDR3 DNA follows: TGTGCCAGCAGCTTACTACCGGACAGGGGTTATAGCACAGATACGCAGTATTTT.

This clone was recorded once. The CDR3 DNA reads TGTGCCAGCACCCCTTCAGCGGGAGGGGGCTCCTACGAGCAGTACTTC. As protein: CASTPSAGGGSYEQYF. The rearrangement joins TRBV7-6 to TRBJ2-7, with 10 bases aligning to TRBD2. CDR3 length: 16 amino acids. V lost 7 bases to trimming and J lost 0 bases; unmatched junction nucleotides: 9. Germline V gene lookup returns CDR1 SGHVS and CDR2 FNYEAQ.

This clone appeared a single time. The J gene is TRBJ2-4, the V gene TRBV5-8, with TRBD1 matching over 9 bases. Germline CDR1 is SGHTS and CDR2 is YDEGEE. With 5 bases clipped from V and 13 bases from J, the junction kept 10 bases outside the gene matches. The CDR3 totals 13 residues. The CDR3 region has the DNA TGTGCCAGCAGGATATACAGGGGGCGGGGGCAGTACTTC. It yields the protein CASRIYRGRGQYF.

The genes are TRBV11-2 and TRBJ2-2; 7 positions match TRBD2. The CDR3 is 15 amino acids. Looked up from germline, CDR1 is SGHAT and CDR2 is FQNNGV. Trimming at V came to 5 bases and at J to 6 bases, leaving 9 bases not matched to a gene. The CDR3 DNA follows: TGTGCCAGCAGCCAGGGACTACGAGGACCCGGGGAGCTGTTTTTT. Protein: CASSQGLRGPGELFF. Full variable domain (remainder filled in from reference TRBV11-2 and TRBJ2-2): EAGVAQSPRYKIIEKRQSVAFWCNPISGHATLYWYQQILGQGPKLLIQFQNNGVVDDSQLPKDRFSAERLKGVDSTLKIQPAKLEDSAVYLCASSQGLRGPGELFFGEGSRLTVL.

The chain links TRBV6-1 to TRBJ1-5; unclear D gene. CDR3 length equals 14 residues. Germline V gene data show CDR1 as MNHNS and CDR2 as SASEGT. V gave up 2 bases and J gave up 6 bases, with 11 bases separating them. The CDR3 sequence: CASSEMRGSQPQHF. CDR3 DNA sequence: TGTGCCAGCAGTGAAATGAGAGGTAGTCAGCCCCAGCATTTT.

The chain recombines TRBV7-9 with TRBJ2-5; weak D call: TRBD1 (6 bases). Trimming removed 5 bases from V and 1 base from J, with 20 bases in between. Germline-derived CDR1 and CDR2 are SEHNR and FQNEAQ (reference sequence). The CDR3 consists of 17 residues. The CDR3 sequence: CASSVWRIRGTQETQYF. The CDR3 region has the DNA TGTGCCAGCAGCGTATGGAGGATCAGGGGCACCCAAGAGACCCAGTACTTC. Together with reference TRBV7-9 and TRBJ2-5, the CDR3 gives the full variable domain: DTGVSQNPRHKITKRGQNVTFRCDPISEHNRLYWYRQTLGQGPEFLTYFQNEAQLEKSRLLSDRFSAERPKGSFSTLEIQRTEQGDSAMYLCASSVWRIRGTQETQYFGPGTRLLVL.

About this clone: One junction end does not reproduce the germline sequence, and a read error may be involved. This rearrangement joins TRBV10-3 to TRBJ1-2; no firm D call. The V gene's germline CDR1 is ENHRY and CDR2 SYGVKD. CDR3 length equals 14 residues. Here the CDR3 reads CAISAAGTNYGYTF. The CDR3, as DNA: TGTGCCATTAGTGCGGCAGGAACTAACTATGGCTACACCTTC.